This TCR beta chain came from a study of blood T cells in healthy people across ages. The study's findings and limits: More naive CD4+ cells and higher diversity marked long-lived donors relative to aged donors.

Alongside a J-beta primer mix, a sample-barcoded 5' primer served in a second PCR lasting about 7 to 11 cycles. TCRdb re-derived calls from the 5' RACE reads in MiXCR, one entry per CDR3 protein. The sample comprises around 500,000 distinct CDR3 sequences, roughly a quarter of which are singletons, and approximately 3.5% rests with the top ten. About this clonotype: Its antigen is still unknown.

This same sample was also taken into another study, of T cells of mothers and their children. That report adds: A few healthy Caucasian mothers, along with their six children, served as the donors.

The clonotype originates from a boy aged 2 to 10 in good health. Sequenced material: blood.

The CDR3 loop is CSARLSWEGTSRADTQYF. The CDR3 DNA sequence: TGCAGTGCTAGATTATCCTGGGAGGGGACTAGCAGAGCAGATACGCAGTATTTT. The chain carries TRBV20-1 and TRBJ2-3; 9 positions match TRBD2. This CDR3 is 18 amino acids long. CDR1 is DFQATT and CDR2 is SNEGSKA in the germline V gene (reference sequence). The V segment lost 2 bases and the J segment 4 bases; nucleotides outside the gene matches: 16.